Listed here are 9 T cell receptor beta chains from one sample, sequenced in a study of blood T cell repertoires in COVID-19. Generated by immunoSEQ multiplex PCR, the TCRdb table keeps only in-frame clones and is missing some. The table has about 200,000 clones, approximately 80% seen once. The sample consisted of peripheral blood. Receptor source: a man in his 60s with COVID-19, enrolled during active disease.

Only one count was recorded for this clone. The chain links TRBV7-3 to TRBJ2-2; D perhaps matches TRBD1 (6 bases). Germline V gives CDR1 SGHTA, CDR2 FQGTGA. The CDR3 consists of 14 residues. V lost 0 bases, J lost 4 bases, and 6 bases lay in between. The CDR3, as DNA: TGTGCCAGCAGCTTAACAGGGGGCACCGGGGAGCTGTTTTTT. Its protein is CASSLTGGTGELFF.

The CDR3 DNA is TGTGCCAGCAGTTCCGGGGGGGCAGGTACTGAAGCTTTCTTT. Protein product: CASSSGGAGTEAFF. The chain recombines TRBV6-6 with TRBJ1-1; D is perhaps TRBD1 (6 bases). The CDR3 spans 14 residues. Germline assignment: CDR1 MNHNY and CDR2 SVGAGI (reference sequence). V gave up 4 bases and J gave up 5 bases, with 14 bases separating them.

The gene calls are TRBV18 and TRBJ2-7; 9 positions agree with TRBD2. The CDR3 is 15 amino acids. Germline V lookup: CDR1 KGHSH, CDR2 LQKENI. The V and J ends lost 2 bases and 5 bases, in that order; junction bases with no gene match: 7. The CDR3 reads CASSPLRTSVDEQYF. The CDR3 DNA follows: TGTGCCAGCTCACCATTGAGGACTAGCGTCGACGAGCAGTACTTC.

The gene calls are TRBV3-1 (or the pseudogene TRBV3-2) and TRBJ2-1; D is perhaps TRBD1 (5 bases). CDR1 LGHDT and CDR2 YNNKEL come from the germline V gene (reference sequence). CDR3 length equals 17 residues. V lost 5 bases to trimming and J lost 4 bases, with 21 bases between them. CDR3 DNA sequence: TGTGCCAGCAGCTCAGTCCAGGGTCCGGGTTATTACAATGAGCAGTTCTTC. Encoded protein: CASSSVQGPGYYNEQFF.

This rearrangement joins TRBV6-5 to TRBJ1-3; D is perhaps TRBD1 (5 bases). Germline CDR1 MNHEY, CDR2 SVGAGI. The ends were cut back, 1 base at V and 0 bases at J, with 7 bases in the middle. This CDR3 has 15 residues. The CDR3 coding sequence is TGTGCCAGCAGTTACTGGGGGGGCTCTGGAAACACCATATATTTT. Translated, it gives CASSYWGGSGNTIYF.

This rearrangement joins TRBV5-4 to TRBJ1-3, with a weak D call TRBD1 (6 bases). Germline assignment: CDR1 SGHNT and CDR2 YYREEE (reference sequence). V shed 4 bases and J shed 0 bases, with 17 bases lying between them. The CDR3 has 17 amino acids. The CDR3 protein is CASSRGGSWDSGNTIYF. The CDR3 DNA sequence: TGTGCCAGCAGCCGTGGGGGCAGTTGGGACTCTGGAAACACCATATATTTT.

Written as DNA, the CDR3 is TGTGCCAGCAGCTTAGGGAACAGGGGTTTTATGAACACTGAAGCTTTCTTT. Its translation is CASSLGNRGFMNTEAFF. The chain uses TRBV7-9 and TRBJ1-1; 7 nucleotides agree with TRBD1. Germline CDR1 SEHNR, CDR2 FQNEAQ (reference sequence). Unmatched junction bases numbered 8, after V lost 1 base and J lost 0 bases. The CDR3 is 17 amino acids.

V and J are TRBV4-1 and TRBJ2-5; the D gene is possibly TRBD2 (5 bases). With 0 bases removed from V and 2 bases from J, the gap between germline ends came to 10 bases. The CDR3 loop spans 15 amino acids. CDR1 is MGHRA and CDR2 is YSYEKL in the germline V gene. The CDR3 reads CASSQEGAEQETQYF. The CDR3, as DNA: TGCGCCAGCAGCCAAGAAGGAGCGGAACAAGAGACCCAGTACTTC.

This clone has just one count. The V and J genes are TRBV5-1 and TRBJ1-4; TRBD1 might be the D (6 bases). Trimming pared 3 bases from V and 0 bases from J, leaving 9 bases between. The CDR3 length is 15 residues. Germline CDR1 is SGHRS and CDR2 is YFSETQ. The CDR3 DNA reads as TGCGCCAGCAGCTCTGGACAGACAACTAATGAAAAACTGTTTTTT. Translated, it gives CASSSGQTTNEKLFF.